This entry lists 28 T cell receptor beta chains sequenced from one sample in a study of HIV-infected patients and healthy controls (dated by TCRdb to 2013 to 2016). Follow-up blood from HIV-infected patients was collected roughly three months, about 14 weeks, after antiretroviral therapy began. Whole blood was used without cell fractionation, so the repertoire reflected all unsorted peripheral T cells. Library generation was performed with 5' RACE. The instrument given in TCRdb is Illumina MiSeq. SuperScript III was used to reverse transcribe 500 ng RNA with primers targeting the alpha and beta constant regions. Alpha and beta chain libraries were generated separately via chain-specific third strand synthesis with multiplexing indices. TCRdb reran the public reads through fastp at Q25 and MiXCR, keeping productive beta chains. Each CDR3 protein gets just one entry, which takes the most common genes and DNA from the rows behind it. The sample table holds 5,300 or so distinct CDR3 sequences, of which 7% to 9.5% were seen once. The ten largest account for under 30% of the sample.

The sequenced sample was blood, obtained during antiretroviral therapy. These receptors all come from an adult with HIV infection.

This clonotype is termed medium-sized. V and J are TRBV28 and TRBJ1-1; D might be TRBD1 (5 bases). From germline, CDR1 is MDHEN and CDR2 SYDVKM. Trimming left V 3 bases short and J 3 bases short, with 11 bases between. The CDR3 totals 14 residues. The CDR3 DNA is TGTGCCAGCAGTTTTCTGGTACAGGACACTGAAGCTTTCTTT. It is translated as CASSFLVQDTEAFF.

In this sample, this clonotype turned up many times. This chain joins TRBV23-1 and TRBJ2-7; D is possibly TRBD1 (5 bases). TRBV23-1 is an ORF, and what it does is uncertain. This CDR3 region has 17 residues. Deletions cut 4 bases from V and 2 bases from J, with 21 bases between. This chain's CDR3 is CASSPTLSRELTYEQYF. The CDR3 coding sequence is TGCGCCAGCAGTCCCACCTTAAGCAGGGAACTAACCTACGAGCAGTACTTC.

This clonotype was found many times. V and J are TRBV29-1 and TRBJ2-1; no clear D gene. V lost 4 bases to trimming and J lost 10 bases, with 11 bases between them. The germline gives CDR1 SQVTM, CDR2 ANQGSEA. The CDR3 extends over 11 amino acids. Here the CDR3 reads CSVVSAREQFF. DNA for the CDR3: TGCAGCGTTGTCTCAGCTCGGGAGCAGTTCTTC.

This clonotype was seen ten or more times. The rearrangement joins TRBV20-1 to TRBJ2-7, with D uncertain. V was cut by 1 base and J by 0 bases, with 4 bases left in between. The CDR3 totals 12 residues. Looked up from germline, CDR1 is DFQATT and CDR2 is SNEGSKA (reference sequence). The CDR3 sequence: CSARGYSYEQYF. The CDR3, as DNA: TGCAGTGCTAGAGGGTACTCCTACGAGCAGTACTTC.

This clonotype is medium-sized (0.01 to 0.1%). J is TRBJ1-1 and V is TRBV7-9; D may be TRBD1 (5 bases). Trimming pared 2 bases from V and 8 bases from J, leaving 9 bases between. This CDR3 has 12 residues. Germline V gene sequence: CDR1 SEHNR, CDR2 FQNEAQ (reference sequence). CDR3 in DNA: TGTGCCAGCAGCTTATCAGGGTCCGAAGCTTTCTTT. Encoded protein: CASSLSGSEAFF. The full variable domain, completed using reference TRBV7-9 and TRBJ1-1, is DTGVSQNPRHKITKRGQNVTFRCDPISEHNRLYWYRQTLGQGPEFLTYFQNEAQLEKSRLLSDRFSAERPKGSFSTLEIQRTEQGDSAMYLCASSLSGSEAFFGQGTRLTVV.

The rearrangement joins TRBV6-6 to TRBJ1-2, with 7 bases lining up with TRBD1. V lost 2 bases to trimming and J lost 0 bases; unmatched junction nucleotides: 6. CDR3 length: 16 amino acids. Germline-derived CDR1 and CDR2 are MNHNY and SVGAGI (reference sequence). The CDR3 DNA is TGTGCCAGCAGTTACGACGGGACAGACACTAACTATGGCTACACCTTC. This sequence encodes CASSYDGTDTNYGYTF.

This clonotype is medium-sized by share. The chain employs TRBV28 and TRBJ2-7; perhaps TRBD2 as D (6 bases). Germline V gives CDR1 MDHEN, CDR2 SYDVKM. CDR3 length equals 14 residues. Deletions cut 5 bases from V and 6 bases from J, with 17 bases between. This CDR3 is CASSPGLENGEQYF. Here the CDR3 DNA reads TGTGCCAGCAGTCCGGGACTGGAAAATGGCGAGCAGTACTTC.

The rearrangement links TRBV19 to TRBJ2-1, with D perhaps matching TRBD1 or TRBD2 (5 bases each). CDR3 length: 13 residues. Trimming left V 3 bases short and J 6 bases short, with 9 bases between. Germline V lookup: CDR1 LNHDA, CDR2 SQIVND (reference sequence). The DNA for the CDR3 is TGTGCCAGTAGTATTGGGGGTCCCAATGAGCAGTTCTTC. Residues: CASSIGGPNEQFF.

The table lists this clonotype with many counts. CDR3 residues: CSAKRADTYNEQFF. CDR3 DNA: TGCAGTGCCAAGCGAGCGGACACCTACAATGAGCAGTTCTTC. The V and J genes are TRBV20-1 and TRBJ2-1; D possibly matches TRBD1 or TRBD2 (5 bases each). V lost 6 bases and J 2 bases, leaving 14 bases between the germline ends. The CDR3 has 14 residues. Per germline, CDR1 DFQATT and CDR2 SNEGSKA (reference sequence).

This clonotype was counted only a few times. The chain employs TRBV28 and TRBJ1-5; TRBD1 might be the D (5 bases). The CDR3 has 10 amino acids. Germline-derived CDR1 and CDR2 are MDHEN and SYDVKM. V lost 6 bases and J lost 16, with 13 bases in between. The CDR3: CASSSRDLHF. CDR3 sequence (DNA): TGTGCCAGCAGCTCACGGGACCTCCATTTT. The full variable domain, rest sourced from reference TRBV28 and TRBJ1-5, is DVKVTQSSRYLVKRTGEKVFLECVQDMDHENMFWYRQDPGLGLRLIYFSYDVKMKEKGDIPEGYSVSREKKERFSLILESASTNQTSMYLCASSSRDLHFGDGTRLSIL.

There are a few counts of this clonotype. V is TRBV5-1 and J is TRBJ2-7, with D perhaps being TRBD1 or TRBD2 (5 bases each). The germline V gene has CDR1 SGHRS and CDR2 YFSETQ. CDR3 length: 14 amino acids. Trimming took off 0 bases at V and 5 bases at J, with 12 bases between the two ends. CDR3 nucleotide sequence: TGCGCCAGCAGCTTGGCCAGGGAGACCCACGAGCAGTACTTC. It translates to CASSLARETHEQYF.

This clonotype qualifies as medium-sized (0.01 to 0.1%). The CDR3 sequence: CASSRLSNTEAFF. The CDR3 nucleotides are TGTGCCAGCAGCCGACTTTCTAACACTGAAGCTTTCTTT. The chain couples TRBV3-1 to TRBJ1-1; D unresolved. This CDR3 contains 13 residues. V lost 4 bases and J lost 2, with 8 bases in between. Germline values: CDR1 LGHDT, CDR2 YNNKEL (reference sequence).

This clonotype was counted ten times or more. The rearrangement links TRBV7-9 to TRBJ2-7; 11 bases line up with TRBD1. Unmatched junction bases numbered 8, after V lost 4 bases and J lost 6 bases. Per germline, CDR1 SEHNR and CDR2 FQNEAQ (reference sequence). This CDR3 is 15 amino acids long. The CDR3 protein is CASSYTDRGRFEQYF. The CDR3 DNA reads TGTGCCAGCAGCTATACGGACAGGGGGCGCTTCGAGCAGTACTTC.

DNA of the CDR3: TGTGCCAGTATATCAACAGGGGGAAGGTCTGGGGCCAACGTCCTGACTTTC. Protein: CASISTGGRSGANVLTF. V gene TRBV19 combines with J gene TRBJ2-6; 8 bases are shared with TRBD1. V dropped 7 bases and J dropped 1; count of bases not matched to a gene: 9. CDR1 and CDR2 from the germline V gene are LNHDA and SQIVND (reference sequence). The CDR3 is 17 residues long.

Relative to its sample, this clonotype is medium-sized (0.01 to 0.1%). V and J are TRBV13 and TRBJ2-7, with 12 bases aligning to TRBD2. The germline V gene encodes CDR1 PRHDT and CDR2 FYEKMQ (reference sequence). This CDR3 spans 15 amino acids. The J segment lost 3 bases and the V segment lost 0 bases, leaving 0 bases of the junction unmatched. CDR3 loop: CASSLGGLAGYEQYF. The CDR3 DNA follows: TGTGCCAGCAGCTTAGGGGGACTAGCGGGCTACGAGCAGTACTTC.

This clonotype was recorded many times. The chain is built from TRBV6-5 and TRBJ2-7, with D perhaps TRBD2 (5 bases). This CDR3 comprises 13 residues. V gave up 4 bases and J gave up 4 bases, with 11 bases separating them. Germline lookup yields CDR1 MNHEY and CDR2 SVGAGI. As DNA, the CDR3 is TGTGCCAGCAGTTTCAAGAGGACTTACGAGCAGTACTTC. It specifies CASSFKRTYEQYF.

This clonotype was seen at least ten times. This chain uses TRBV6-1 with TRBJ1-2; 7 bases fit TRBD1. J was trimmed by 3 bases and V by 3 bases; bases with no gene match: 7. The CDR3 is made up of 15 amino acids. Germline values: CDR1 MNHNS, CDR2 SASEGT. DNA for the CDR3: TGTGCCAGCAGTGATTCAGGGGGAGGTTACTATGGCTACACCTTC. Translation: CASSDSGGGYYGYTF.

This sequence joins TRBV5-1 and TRBJ2-1; TRBD2 agrees at 9 bases. Germline V gives CDR1 SGHRS, CDR2 YFSETQ. J gave up 6 bases and V 5 bases, and 15 bases lay outside the gene matches. The CDR3 sequence is 17 residues long. CDR3 residues: CASRRAGGPLPGNEQFF. The CDR3 DNA reads as TGCGCCAGCAGGAGGGCGGGAGGGCCGCTGCCCGGCAATGAGCAGTTCTTC.

The CDR3 nucleotides read TGTGCCAGCAGAGGGGAGGGCCTGCAGACCCAGTACTTC. It codes for CASRGEGLQTQYF. The V and J genes are TRBV2 and TRBJ2-5; TRBD2 matches at 7 bases. The CDR3 has 13 amino acids. With 6 bases clipped from V and 6 bases from J, the junction kept 7 bases outside the gene matches. Germline V lookup: CDR1 SNHLY, CDR2 FYNNEI. Full variable domain (rest looked up from reference TRBV2 and TRBJ2-5): EPEVTQTPSHQVTQMGQEVILRCVPISNHLYFYWYRQILGQKVEFLVSFYNNEISEKSEIFDDQFSVERPDGSNFTLKIRSTKLEDSAMYFCASRGEGLQTQYFGPGTRLLVL.

This clonotype was counted many times. This chain uses TRBV2 with TRBJ2-7, with D perhaps TRBD1 or TRBD2 (5 bases each). CDR1 and CDR2 (germline): SNHLY, FYNNEI. The CDR3 has 12 amino acids. With 4 bases removed from V and 2 bases from J, the gap between germline ends came to 6 bases. The DNA for the CDR3 is TGTGCCAGCAGTGGAGGGGCCTACGAGCAGTACTTC. Translating gives CASSGGAYEQYF.

In this sample, this clonotype is medium-sized. The gene calls are TRBV20-1 and TRBJ1-6; a weak D match, TRBD1 (6 bases). V lost 0 bases to trimming and J lost 9 bases, with 15 bases between them. CDR3 length equals 15 residues. CDR1 is DFQATT, CDR2 SNEGSKA, per germline (reference sequence). The CDR3 DNA is TGCAGTGCTAGAGAGGGGGCAGGAATGGGTTCACCCCTCCACTTT. Translated, it gives CSAREGAGMGSPLHF.

This clonotype has only a few counts. The genes are TRBV28 and TRBJ1-2, with 7 bases matching TRBD1. The CDR3 length is 11 residues. Germline CDR1 and CDR2: MDHEN and SYDVKM. V shed 10 bases and J 7 bases; nucleotides not matched to a gene: 6. The CDR3 sequence: CATKRQGGYTF. The CDR3 nucleotides are TGTGCCACCAAAAGACAGGGTGGCTACACCTTC.

This clonotype was picked up many times. V gene TRBV5-1 combines with J gene TRBJ2-7, with D possibly matching TRBD2 (5 bases). This CDR3 contains 13 residues. V lost 5 bases to trimming and J lost 0 bases, with 9 bases between them. Per germline, CDR1 SGHRS and CDR2 YFSETQ. CDR3 residues: CASREGSSYEQYF. The CDR3 DNA follows: TGCGCCAGCAGAGAGGGTAGCTCCTACGAGCAGTACTTC.

V is TRBV30 and J is TRBJ1-4, with 8 bases aligning to TRBD1. The CDR3 loop spans 13 amino acids. Trimming at V came to 5 bases and at J to 8 bases, leaving 7 bases not matched to a gene. Germline V gives CDR1 GTSNPN, CDR2 SVGIG (reference sequence). The CDR3 nucleotides read TGTGCCTGGGACAGGGGTCAGAGCGAAAAACTGTTTTTT. This gives the protein CAWDRGQSEKLFF.

Ten or more counts support this clonotype. The chain has TRBV5-1 and TRBJ1-1; the D gene is possibly TRBD1 (5 bases). The CDR3 totals 14 residues. Per germline, CDR1 SGHRS and CDR2 YFSETQ. Trimming stripped 4 bases from V and 4 bases from J, with 14 bases between. CDR3 region: CASSRGELSTEAFF. CDR3 DNA: TGCGCCAGCAGCCGGGGGGAGCTCAGCACTGAAGCTTTCTTT.

Relative to its sample, this clonotype is medium-sized. The chain couples TRBV10-3 to TRBJ2-7; 9 bases agree with TRBD2. Unmatched junction bases numbered 4, after V lost 4 bases and J lost 3 bases. There are 14 residues in the CDR3. Germline V gives CDR1 ENHRY, CDR2 SYGVKD. This CDR3 reads CAISGDSGGYEQYF. The CDR3 nucleotides are TGTGCCATCAGTGGGGATAGCGGGGGCTACGAGCAGTACTTC.

This clonotype was seen at least ten times. This chain links TRBV11-2 with TRBJ2-1; TRBD2 matches at 9 bases. The CDR3 is 16 amino acids. Germline-derived CDR1 and CDR2 are SGHAT and FQNNGV. With 6 bases clipped from V and 4 bases from J, the junction kept 10 bases outside the gene matches. The CDR3 region is CASSLSAGLAYNEQFF. The CDR3 nucleotides are TGTGCCAGCAGTCTATCCGCGGGACTAGCTTACAATGAGCAGTTCTTC.

This clonotype was picked up a small number of times. This chain uses TRBV28 with TRBJ1-2, with 7 bases lining up with TRBD1. CDR3 length: 13 amino acids. In germline, CDR1 is MDHEN, CDR2 SYDVKM. J lost 6 bases, V lost 3 bases, and 4 bases had no gene match. CDR3 sequence (DNA): TGTGCCAGCAGTTTCCCAGGGGGAGATGGCTACACCTTC. Encoded protein: CASSFPGGDGYTF.